These 24 T cell receptor beta chains share one sample of origin, sequenced in a study of shared clonotypes between healthy human individuals. Repertoires were generated with immunoSEQ multiplex PCR, while TCRdb's copy carries only in-frame clones and drops some. The data hold about 490,000 clones, with 65% to 80% observed a single time. Material for sequencing was PBMCs. These TCRs come from a woman in her forties in good health. Some clones in this sample may be carry-over from other donors' samples.

Concerning this clone itself: A read error is the likely source, as a far larger clone sits one nucleotide away. The J gene is TRBJ2-7, the V gene TRBV14; TRBD1 matches 7 bases. In germline, CDR1 is SGHDN, CDR2 FVKESK. Trimming at V came to 4 bases and at J to 0 bases, leaving 6 bases not matched to a gene. The CDR3 covers 15 residues. The CDR3 here is CASSLDRESSYEQYF. DNA for the CDR3: TGTGCCAGCAGCCTAGACAGGGAAAGCTCCTACGAGCAGTACTTC.

As for this clone: A far larger clone is one nucleotide away, so this likely arose from a read error. The missing conserved phenylalanine or tryptophan at the end of this CDR3 makes a read error likely. The chain is built from TRBV7-2 and TRBJ2-7, with 7 bases fitting TRBD2. This CDR3 region has 14 residues. The J segment lost 4 bases and the V segment lost 1 base, leaving 4 bases of the junction unmatched. CDR1 SGHTA and CDR2 FQGNSA come from the germline V gene. In nucleotides, the CDR3 is TGTGCCAGCAGCTTAGACAGCGGGACGTACGAGCAGTACTCC. Protein product: CASSLDSGTYEQYS.

The chain uses TRBV7-2 and TRBJ2-1; D is ambiguous. The CDR3 is 14 residues long. With 2 bases removed from V and 4 bases from J, the gap between germline ends came to 9 bases. Looked up from germline, CDR1 is SGHTA and CDR2 is FQGNSA. Here the CDR3 reads CASSLYELYNEQFF. CDR3 DNA sequence: TGTGCCAGCAGCTTATATGAACTTTACAATGAGCAGTTCTTC. Using reference TRBV7-2 and TRBJ2-1 for the parts outside the CDR3, the full variable domain is GAGVSQSPSNKVTEKGKDVELRCDPISGHTALYWYRQSLGQGLEFLIYFQGNSAPDKSGLPSDRFSAERTGGSVSTLTIQRTQQEDSAVYLCASSLYELYNEQFFGPGTRLTVL.

The chain uses TRBV13 and TRBJ1-5; D not resolved. The CDR3 has 14 residues. From germline, CDR1 is PRHDT and CDR2 FYEKMQ (reference sequence). Between the trimmed V and J ends, which lost 0 bases and 2 bases, there was a span of 5 bases. CDR3 sequence: CASSLGGGNQPQHF. CDR3 DNA sequence: TGTGCCAGCAGCTTAGGGGGCGGCAATCAGCCCCAGCATTTT.

The chain is built from TRBV19 and TRBJ2-5; 7 bases line up with TRBD1. CDR1 is LNHDA and CDR2 is SQIVND in the germline V gene (reference sequence). With V trimmed by 5 bases and J by 5 bases, 8 bases remained unmatched. This CDR3 contains 14 residues. The CDR3: CASSGNRGIETQYF. The CDR3, as DNA: TGTGCCAGTAGTGGAAACAGGGGAATTGAGACCCAGTACTTC.

The chain joins TRBV2 to TRBJ1-3, with D possibly TRBD1 on 5 matching bases. Per the germline V gene, CDR1 is SNHLY and CDR2 is FYNNEI. V lost 5 bases, J lost 0 bases, and 14 bases lay in between. The CDR3 is 16 amino acids. Written as DNA, the CDR3 is TGTGCCAGCAGTTACGGGGCAGGGAGCTCTGGAAACACCATATATTTT. The encoded protein is CASSYGAGSSGNTIYF.

This sequence joins TRBV7-3 and TRBJ2-1; no clear D gene. Per germline, CDR1 SGHTA and CDR2 FQGTGA. The CDR3 extends over 13 amino acids. The V end lost 2 bases, the J end lost 6 bases, and 8 bases lay between the germline ends. The CDR3 is CASSLDRANEQFF. CDR3 nucleotide sequence: TGTGCCAGCAGCTTAGACCGGGCCAATGAGCAGTTCTTC.

The rearrangement joins TRBV5-1 to TRBJ1-4; a possible D gene is TRBD1 (5 bases). Deletions cut 4 bases from V and 6 bases from J, with 16 bases between. The CDR3 totals 15 residues. The V gene's germline CDR1 is SGHRS and CDR2 YFSETQ. CDR3 nucleotides: TGCGCCAGCAGCCCCTGGGCAGGGCCAGATGAAAAACTGTTTTTT. It translates to CASSPWAGPDEKLFF. Full variable domain (missing parts from reference TRBV5-1 and TRBJ1-4): KAGVTQTPRYLIKTRGQQVTLSCSPISGHRSVSWYQQTPGQGLQFLFEYFSETQRNKGNFPGRFSGRQFSNSRSEMNVSTLELGDSALYLCASSPWAGPDEKLFFGSGTQLSVL.

Worth noting for this clone: The junction shows a germline mismatch at one end, possibly a read error. This rearrangement joins TRBV7-7 to TRBJ2-5; TRBD2 matches 12 bases. The CDR3 length is 15 residues. Germline-derived CDR1 and CDR2 are SSHAT and FNYEAQ (reference sequence). CDR3 sequence (DNA): TGTGCTAGCAGCCCTAGCGGGGGGGCCCAAGAGACCCAGTACTTC. This encodes CASSPSGGAQETQYF.

CDR3 sequence (DNA): TGTGCCACTCGGGGAGGGAACACCGGGGAGCTGTTTTTT. This translates into CATRGGNTGELFF. The genes are TRBV7-3 and TRBJ2-2; tentatively, D is TRBD2 (6 bases). Germline V CDR1 and CDR2: SGHTA, FQGTGA. The V gene lost 10 bases and the J gene lost 1 base, with 10 bases spanning the gap. The CDR3 has 13 residues.

The CDR3 coding sequence is TGCGCCAGCAGCCAAGGTTTTCAAGAGACCCAGTACTTC. This sequence encodes CASSQGFQETQYF. The V call is TRBV4-1, the J call TRBJ2-5; D is unresolved. The CDR3 runs 13 residues. CDR1 and CDR2 (germline): MGHRA, YSYEKL. V was shortened by 1 base and J by 2 bases, with 5 bases between the two germline ends.

This chain joins TRBV19 and TRBJ1-2; D uncertain. V lost 5 bases and J lost 7, with 11 bases in between. The CDR3 covers 12 residues. Germline V lookup: CDR1 LNHDA, CDR2 SQIVND (reference sequence). CDR3 in DNA: TGTGCCAGTAGTGGAATTAAAGGTGGCTACACCTTC. Protein product: CASSGIKGGYTF. The entire variable domain, with the rest obtained from reference TRBV19 and TRBJ1-2, is as follows: DGGITQSPKYLFRKEGQNVTLSCEQNLNHDAMYWYRQDPGQGLRLIYYSQIVNDFQKGDIAEGYSVSREKKESFPLTVTSAQKNPTAFYLCASSGIKGGYTFGSGTRLTVV.

The chain has TRBV7-9 and TRBJ2-2; D gene ambiguous. Trimming shortened V by 2 bases and J by 7 bases, and 11 bases separated the two germline ends. Per germline, CDR1 SEHNR and CDR2 FQNEAQ (reference sequence). The CDR3 spans 14 residues. In nucleotides, the CDR3 is TGTGCCAGCAGCTTAAAGTCCAGCAGCGGGGAGCTGTTTTTT. It is translated as CASSLKSSSGELFF. Drawing the rest from reference TRBV7-9 and TRBJ2-2, the complete variable domain is DTGVSQNPRHKITKRGQNVTFRCDPISEHNRLYWYRQTLGQGPEFLTYFQNEAQLEKSRLLSDRFSAERPKGSFSTLEIQRTEQGDSAMYLCASSLKSSSGELFFGEGSRLTVL.

The CDR3 loop reads CASSLAPYNEQFF. The CDR3, as DNA: TGTGCCAGCAGCTTGGCACCTTACAATGAGCAGTTCTTC. This chain joins TRBV7-3 and TRBJ2-1; D unclear. Germline V CDR1 and CDR2: SGHTA, FQGTGA. The CDR3 is 13 residues long. V was clipped by 3 bases and J by 4 bases, with 7 bases between them.

The chain joins TRBV18 to TRBJ2-7; D remains ambiguous. The CDR3 length is 13 residues. Germline V gene lookup returns CDR1 KGHSH and CDR2 LQKENI. Trimming removed 2 bases at V and 5 bases at J, with 10 bases between. The CDR3 sequence is CASSPGVSNEQYF. CDR3 coding DNA: TGTGCCAGCTCACCAGGAGTAAGCAACGAGCAGTACTTC.

This rearrangement joins TRBV27 to TRBJ2-7; D not resolved. Germline V lookup: CDR1 MNHEY, CDR2 SMNVEV (reference sequence). The CDR3 has 13 amino acids. The V gene lost 7 bases and the J gene lost 0 bases, with 10 bases spanning the gap. The CDR3 loop reads CASTGRSSYEQYF. The CDR3 DNA is TGTGCCAGCACGGGCAGGAGCTCCTACGAGCAGTACTTC.

This clone came up once. The gene calls are TRBV7-6 and TRBJ2-3, with D perhaps matching TRBD1 or TRBD2 (6 bases each). Germline V gives CDR1 SGHVS, CDR2 FNYEAQ. The CDR3 is 16 residues long. Trimming stripped 1 base from V and 4 bases from J, with 15 bases between. The CDR3 coding sequence is TGTGCCAGCAGCTTAGTCCCGAGGGGGGCTGCAGATACGCAGTATTTT. Translation: CASSLVPRGAADTQYF.

The chain uses TRBV5-1 and TRBJ2-3; 8 bases fit TRBD2. With 3 bases clipped from V and 4 bases from J, the junction kept 7 bases outside the gene matches. The CDR3 is made up of 15 amino acids. CDR1 and CDR2 (germline): SGHRS, YFSETQ. In DNA form, the CDR3 reads TGCGCCAGCAGCTCCAGCGGGAGTCCCCCAGATACGCAGTATTTT. It translates to CASSSSGSPPDTQYF.

The chain combines TRBV5-1 with TRBJ1-1, with D possibly being TRBD1 (6 bases). V was pared by 0 bases and J by 1 base, with 13 bases between. The CDR3 has 16 amino acids. CDR1 is SGHRS, CDR2 YFSETQ, per germline. In DNA, the CDR3 is TGCGCCAGCAGCTTGGCGCAGGGGATTGGGAACACTGAAGCTTTCTTT. This codes for CASSLAQGIGNTEAFF.

As for this clone: One base away lies a much larger clone, so this may be a sequencing read error. The sample carries other DNA sequences with the same CDR3. The chain carries TRBV7-9 and TRBJ2-3; tentative D call: TRBD2 (6 bases). Germline V gene sequence: CDR1 SEHNR, CDR2 FQNEAQ (reference sequence). There are 18 residues in the CDR3. V lost 3 bases and J lost 4, with 23 bases in between. The CDR3 nucleotides read TGTGCCAGCAGCTTGACCCTAGCTGGAGGGGCGATCGCAGATACGCAGTATTTT. This sequence encodes CASSLTLAGGAIADTQYF.

Comments on this clone: This same CDR3 is encoded by further DNA sequences in the sample. The rearrangement uses TRBV19 and TRBJ1-5; a possible D gene is TRBD1 (6 bases). The CDR3 runs to 15 residues. Germline V gives CDR1 LNHDA, CDR2 SQIVND (reference sequence). The V end lost 6 bases, the J end lost 0 bases, and 12 bases lay between the germline ends. Here the CDR3 reads CASRTTGNSNQPQHF. The CDR3 coding sequence is TGTGCCAGTAGGACCACAGGGAATAGCAATCAGCCCCAGCATTTT. Variable domain in full (rest from reference TRBV19 and TRBJ1-5): DGGITQSPKYLFRKEGQNVTLSCEQNLNHDAMYWYRQDPGQGLRLIYYSQIVNDFQKGDIAEGYSVSREKKESFPLTVTSAQKNPTAFYLCASRTTGNSNQPQHFGDGTRLSIL.

The chain combines TRBV11-2 with TRBJ2-1; 8 bases line up with TRBD1. With 5 bases clipped from V and 8 bases from J, the junction kept 14 bases outside the gene matches. Germline values: CDR1 SGHAT, CDR2 FQNNGV. The CDR3 loop spans 16 amino acids. CDR3 nucleotides: TGTGCCAGCAGCGACCGCATAGGACAGGGAGGATATGAGCAGTTCTTC. It translates to CASSDRIGQGGYEQFF.

Regarding this clone: The CDR3 does not end in the conserved phenylalanine or tryptophan, so this is likely a read error. The DNA is left out, because the CDR3 cannot be placed on it with certainty; the CDR3 is given as TCRdb lists it. V and J are TRBV14 and TRBJ2-6. In germline, CDR1 is SGHDN, CDR2 FVKESK. The length of the CDR3 is 11 amino acids, counting both ends. The CDR3 sequence: CASSQDYGPRR.

The chain uses TRBV5-1 and TRBJ2-3, with unresolved D. Germline loops: CDR1 SGHRS, CDR2 YFSETQ. Deletions cut 7 bases from V and 1 base from J, with 22 bases between. This CDR3 spans 17 amino acids. This CDR3 reads CASARTAPTTGTDTQYF. Written as DNA, the CDR3 is TGCGCCAGCGCAAGGACCGCCCCGACCACGGGCACAGATACGCAGTATTTT.